The 32 T cell receptor beta chains listed next were all sequenced from one sample in a study of T cells after yellow fever vaccination. Each CDR3 protein is one row after TCRdb ran MiXCR on the 5' RACE reads. The table records hundreds of thousands of distinct CDR3 sequences, around 8.6% of them present only once. Sequencing was performed on CD4+ T cells sorted from PBMCs, taken 5 days after the yellow fever booster vaccination. Source of these receptors: a man aged 18 to 30 who received the YFV17D yellow fever vaccine.

There are a few counts of this clonotype. The genes are TRBV7-3 and TRBJ1-2; tentative D call: TRBD1 (6 bases). CDR3 length: 15 residues. The germline V gene has CDR1 SGHTA and CDR2 FQGTGA. The V and J ends lost 5 bases and 8 bases respectively, with 21 bases between them. In nucleotides, the CDR3 is TGTGCCAGCAGCCCTTCCCGGACAGCTCACCGAGGCTACACCTTC. Translation: CASSPSRTAHRGYTF.

The gene calls are TRBV9 and TRBJ2-6; D remains ambiguous. Germline-derived CDR1 and CDR2 are SGDLS and YYNGEE. The CDR3 is made up of 14 amino acids. V lost 3 bases and J 4 bases, leaving 8 bases between the germline ends. The CDR3 spells CASSASFGANVLTF. The CDR3 bases are TGTGCCAGCAGCGCTAGTTTCGGGGCCAACGTCCTGACTTTC.

The J gene is TRBJ2-7, the V gene TRBV24-1, with 12 bases identical to TRBD1. The CDR3 sequence is 17 residues long. V lost 0 bases, J lost 1 base, and 3 bases stayed unmatched. The germline V gene has CDR1 KGHDR and CDR2 SFDVKD. The CDR3 nucleotides are TGTGCCACCAGTGATTTGCTGGGACAGGGGGCGTCCTACGAGCAGTACGTC. Translation gives CATSDLLGQGASYEQYV.

This clonotype has only a few counts. The chain carries TRBV12-3 or TRBV12-4 and TRBJ2-3; possibly TRBD1 or TRBD2 for D (6 bases each). V shed 6 bases and J shed 5 bases, with 18 bases lying between them. The CDR3 is 15 residues long. The CDR3 DNA sequence: TGTGCCAGCAGCAAAGGAGGGGGGTACGGAGATACGCAGTATTTT. Amino acids: CASSKGGGYGDTQYF.

The chain recombines TRBV6-1 with TRBJ1-6; D unclear. V shed 1 base and J shed 10 bases, with 5 bases lying between them. This CDR3 has 12 amino acids. CDR1 MNHNS and CDR2 SASEGT come from the germline V gene. The CDR3 coding sequence is TGTGCCAGCAGTGAAGTCAACTCACCCCTCCACTTT. It yields the protein CASSEVNSPLHF.

V usage is TRBV12-3 or TRBV12-4 and J usage is TRBJ2-4; weak D call: TRBD1 (6 bases). The V and J ends lost 6 bases and 3 bases respectively, with 12 bases between them. The CDR3 is 14 amino acids. CDR3 DNA sequence: TGTGCCAGCAGGCCAGGGGTTAGCAAAAACATTCAGTACTTC. Translating gives CASRPGVSKNIQYF.

The chain combines TRBV5-1 with TRBJ2-1; 14 bases line up with TRBD2. V was pared by 3 bases and J by 6 bases, with 5 bases of the junction left unmatched. The germline CDR1 and CDR2 sequences are SGHRS and YFSETQ. The CDR3 covers 16 residues. CDR3 sequence: CASSWRGTSGGNEQFF. Written as DNA, the CDR3 is TGCGCCAGCAGCTGGAGGGGGACTAGCGGGGGCAATGAGCAGTTCTTC.

This clonotype was seen a few times. This rearrangement joins TRBV5-1 to TRBJ1-2; tentatively, D is TRBD1 (5 bases). Trimming pared 3 bases from V and 4 bases from J, leaving 10 bases between. Germline assignment: CDR1 SGHRS and CDR2 YFSETQ. CDR3 length: 13 amino acids. CDR3 nucleotides: TGCGCCAGCAGCTCCGACAGATTCTATGGCTACACCTTC. This codes for CASSSDRFYGYTF.

This clonotype was found a few times. The chain has TRBV21-1 and TRBJ2-7; TRBD1 was called by the table and not checked on the DNA. TRBV21-1 is labeled a pseudogene. The CDR3 totals 18 residues. The CDR3 nucleotides are TGTGCCAGCAGCAAAGCCGTCGGGATCCCGGGACCATTCTACGAGCAGTACGTC. Encoded protein: CASSKAVGIPGPFYEQYV.

This clonotype was counted between two and nine times. The chain uses TRBV7-8 and TRBJ2-3, with TRBD2 identical over 8 bases. The germline V gene encodes CDR1 SGHVS and CDR2 FQNEAQ. This CDR3 has 14 residues. Losses at the gene ends were 7 bases for V and 5 bases for J; bases not matched to a gene: 8. The CDR3 DNA is TGTGCCAGCAACCCGGGGGGGCTTTTAGATACGCAGTATTTT. Translated: CASNPGGLLDTQYF.

This clonotype was seen only a few times. The V call is TRBV6-5, the J call TRBJ1-5, with D possibly matching TRBD1 (5 bases). Germline CDR1 MNHEY, CDR2 SVGAGI. The CDR3 contains 15 residues. Trimming took off 4 bases at V and 2 bases at J, with 12 bases between the two ends. The CDR3 bases are TGTGCCAGCAGTTCGGTAGAAGGGGGCAATCAGCCCCAGCATTTT. Translating gives CASSSVEGGNQPQHF.

This clonotype was detected ten times or more. The chain is built from TRBV7-3 and TRBJ2-3; the D is unclear. Germline CDR1 SGHTA, CDR2 FQGTGA. V was trimmed by 1 base and J by 0 bases, leaving 14 bases between them. The CDR3 covers 17 residues. This chain's CDR3 is CASSLISAITSTDTQYF. The CDR3 bases are TGTGCCAGCAGCTTAATCTCGGCTATCACTAGCACAGATACGCAGTATTTT.

The table lists this clonotype with a few counts. This sequence joins TRBV5-1 and TRBJ2-5; 7 bases are a match to TRBD1. This CDR3 has 17 amino acids. The germline CDR1 and CDR2 sequences are SGHRS and YFSETQ. With V trimmed by 3 bases and J by 1 base, 12 bases remained unmatched. The CDR3 spells CASSSNYRTGRQETQYF. DNA of the CDR3: TGCGCCAGCAGCTCCAACTACCGGACAGGACGCCAAGAGACCCAGTACTTC.

The sample holds a few counts of this clonotype. CDR3 sequence: CASSQVLSNTEAFF. The CDR3 coding sequence is TGTGCCAGCAGCCAGGTGTTATCGAACACTGAAGCTTTCTTT. The rearrangement uses TRBV3-1 and TRBJ1-1; D call uncertain. This CDR3 comprises 14 residues. V lost 3 bases and J lost 1, with 9 bases in between. Germline-derived CDR1 and CDR2 are LGHDT and YNNKEL (reference sequence).

The CDR3: CATGTGNTEAFF. CDR3 bases: TGTGCCACCGGGACGGGGAACACTGAAGCTTTCTTT. The chain uses TRBV27 and TRBJ1-1; D is possibly TRBD1 (5 bases). Trimming cost V 10 bases and J 1 base, with 10 bases left between them. The CDR3 has 12 amino acids. The germline V gene has CDR1 MNHEY and CDR2 SMNVEV (reference sequence).

The chain links TRBV20-1 to TRBJ2-5, with 13 positions matching TRBD2. CDR3 length: 15 residues. Germline CDR1 DFQATT, CDR2 SNEGSKA (reference sequence). The J segment lost 4 bases and the V segment lost 6 bases, leaving 8 bases of the junction unmatched. CDR3 coding DNA: TGCAGTGCGAGACTAGCGGGGGGAACAGGAGAGACCCAGTACTTC. It is translated as CSARLAGGTGETQYF.

The V gene is TRBV29-1, the J gene TRBJ1-6, with 9 bases that match TRBD1. With V trimmed by 1 base and J by 3 bases, 7 bases remained unmatched. The CDR3 covers 17 residues. From germline, CDR1 is SQVTM and CDR2 ANQGSEA. The CDR3 reads CSVEVWGQGNYNSPLHF. CDR3 DNA: TGCAGCGTTGAAGTATGGGGACAGGGAAACTATAATTCACCCCTCCACTTT.

This clonotype was counted only a few times. The chain recombines TRBV11-2 with TRBJ2-2; D is unresolved. The CDR3 spans 16 residues. The germline V gene has CDR1 SGHAT and CDR2 FQNNGV. V lost 7 bases and J lost 0, with 15 bases in between. This CDR3 reads CASTPQLFANTGELFF. CDR3 DNA: TGTGCCAGCACCCCCCAGTTATTCGCGAACACCGGGGAGCTGTTTTTT.

The chain has TRBV29-1 and TRBJ1-5, with a weak D call TRBD1 (6 bases). Germline CDR1 is SQVTM and CDR2 is ANQGSEA. This CDR3 is 14 amino acids long. Between the trimmed V and J ends, which lost 4 bases and 1 base, there was a span of 11 bases. In nucleotides, the CDR3 is TGCAGCGTTGCAGGAGGGGGGAGCAATCAGCCCCAGCATTTT. It yields the protein CSVAGGGSNQPQHF. The full variable domain, in which reference TRBV29-1 and TRBJ1-5 provide the parts outside the CDR3, is SAVISQKPSRDICQRGTSLTIQCQVDSQVTMMFWYRQQPGQSLTLIATANQGSEATYESGFVIDKFPISRPNLTFSTLTVSNMSPEDSSIYLCSVAGGGSNQPQHFGDGTRLSIL.

The V and J genes are TRBV18 and TRBJ2-7; tentative D call: TRBD1 (5 bases). V was shortened by 6 bases and J by 0 bases, with 18 bases between the two germline ends. This CDR3 contains 16 residues. Germline V gives CDR1 KGHSH, CDR2 LQKENI. CDR3 protein: CASSSGLVRDSYEQYF. Written as DNA, the CDR3 is TGTGCCAGCTCGAGTGGCTTAGTCAGGGACTCCTACGAGCAGTACTTC.

This clonotype was seen at least ten times. The rearrangement joins TRBV7-2 to TRBJ2-2, with D perhaps matching TRBD1 (6 bases). Germline V gene sequence: CDR1 SGHTA, CDR2 FQGNSA. Trimming pared 5 bases from V and 6 bases from J, leaving 13 bases between. This CDR3 has 14 residues. CDR3 in amino acids: CASSPDSRAGELFF. In DNA form, the CDR3 reads TGTGCCAGCAGCCCGGACAGTAGGGCCGGGGAGCTGTTTTTT.

In this sample, this clonotype turned up many times. V gene TRBV5-4 combines with J gene TRBJ2-3, with no clear D. Germline V lookup: CDR1 SGHNT, CDR2 YYREEE (reference sequence). The CDR3 is 13 residues long. V was cut by 0 bases and J by 2 bases, with 4 bases left in between. The CDR3 sequence: CASSLGLTDTQYF. The DNA of the CDR3 is TGTGCCAGCAGCTTGGGACTCACAGATACGCAGTATTTT.

The V gene is TRBV19, the J gene TRBJ1-1; perhaps TRBD1 as D (6 bases). CDR3 size: 15 residues. Germline V gene lookup returns CDR1 LNHDA and CDR2 SQIVND (reference sequence). Trimming removed 4 bases from V and 0 bases from J, with 12 bases in between. CDR3 nucleotide sequence: TGTGCCAGTAGTACTCAACAGGGCTTGAACACTGAAGCTTTCTTT. The encoded protein is CASSTQQGLNTEAFF.

The chain joins TRBV27 to TRBJ2-3; D is tentatively TRBD1 or TRBD2 (6 bases each). The CDR3 has 14 residues. Trimming took 6 bases from V and 3 from J, leaving 13 bases between them. Looked up from germline, CDR1 is MNHEY and CDR2 is SMNVEV (reference sequence). CDR3 nucleotides: TGTGCCAGCAGCCATGGGGGGCTAACAGATACGCAGTATTTT. Translating gives CASSHGGLTDTQYF.

This chain links TRBV18 with TRBJ1-6, with D maybe TRBD1 (5 bases). The CDR3 contains 17 residues. The germline gives CDR1 KGHSH, CDR2 LQKENI. V lost 3 bases, J lost 7 bases, and 19 bases lay in between. The CDR3 region has the DNA TGTGCCAGCTCACCTGCGGTGACAGTGGGCGCGAATTCACCCCTCCACTTT. Protein: CASSPAVTVGANSPLHF. Combining the CDR3 with reference TRBV18 and TRBJ1-6 gives the whole variable domain NAGVMQNPRHLVRRRGQEARLRCSPMKGHSHVYWYRQLPEEGLKFMVYLQKENIIDESGMPKERFSAEFPKEGPSILRIQQVVRGDSAAYFCASSPAVTVGANSPLHFGNGTRLTVT.

This clonotype showed up just a few times. The chain employs TRBV6-1 and TRBJ2-7, with 8 bases matching TRBD1. This CDR3 spans 14 amino acids. Germline CDR1 reads MNHNS; CDR2 reads SASEGT. The V and J ends lost 5 bases and 9 bases, in that order; junction bases with no gene match: 12. As DNA, the CDR3 is TGTGCCAGCAGTCCGGACAGGGAGTATGGTGTGCAGTACGTC. Encoded protein: CASSPDREYGVQYV.

The chain uses TRBV5-1 and TRBJ1-2; a weak D match, TRBD1 (5 bases). The CDR3 runs to 17 residues. V lost 3 bases and J 5 bases, leaving 23 bases between the germline ends. Per germline, CDR1 SGHRS and CDR2 YFSETQ. The CDR3 DNA reads TGCGCCAGCAGCTCTTCATACGGACAAGCTTTGAGTTATGGCTACACCTTC. Its translation: CASSSSYGQALSYGYTF.

This clonotype is medium-sized by share. Mismatch with germline at one junction end may stem from a read error. This sequence joins TRBV5-1 and TRBJ2-3; 10 bases are a match to TRBD1. Germline CDR1 reads SGHRS; CDR2 reads YFSETQ. The CDR3 is made up of 14 amino acids. DNA of the CDR3: TGTGCCAGCAGCTTAGGACAGGGGGCAGATACGCAGTATTTT. Translation gives CASSLGQGADTQYF.

The J gene is TRBJ2-1, the V gene TRBV6-2 or TRBV6-3; TRBD2 aligns across 8 bases. From germline, CDR1 is MNHEY and CDR2 SVGEGT. V lost 7 bases, J lost 5 bases, and 10 bases stayed unmatched. The CDR3 covers 15 residues. The CDR3 is CASTTGRAPDNEQFF. The CDR3 nucleotides read TGTGCCAGCACCACCGGGAGGGCCCCTGACAATGAGCAGTTCTTC.

The V and J genes are TRBV20-1 and TRBJ2-4; D not certain. CDR1 and CDR2 from the germline V gene are DFQATT and SNEGSKA (reference sequence). The CDR3 consists of 15 residues. Trimming pared 6 bases from V and 0 bases from J, leaving 15 bases between. CDR3 in amino acids: CSADDGILAKNIQYF. The CDR3 bases are TGCAGTGCAGATGACGGAATACTAGCCAAAAACATTCAGTACTTC.

This clonotype was found a few times. The chain joins TRBV5-1 to TRBJ1-1; D ambiguous. The V gene's germline CDR1 is SGHRS and CDR2 YFSETQ. This CDR3 is built from 16 residues. The germline V and J ends were trimmed by 0 bases and 0 bases, with 12 bases remaining between them. The CDR3: CASSLVYGLLNTEAFF. CDR3 bases: TGCGCCAGCAGCTTGGTGTACGGACTCCTGAACACTGAAGCTTTCTTT.

The rearrangement joins TRBV24-1 to TRBJ2-1, with unresolved D. The germline V gene has CDR1 KGHDR and CDR2 SFDVKD. The germline V and J ends were trimmed by 3 bases and 0 bases, with 11 bases remaining between them. The CDR3 spans 16 residues. The CDR3 bases are TGTGCCACCAGTGATGGCTTGAAACGCTCCTACAATGAGCAGTTCTTC. Amino acids: CATSDGLKRSYNEQFF.